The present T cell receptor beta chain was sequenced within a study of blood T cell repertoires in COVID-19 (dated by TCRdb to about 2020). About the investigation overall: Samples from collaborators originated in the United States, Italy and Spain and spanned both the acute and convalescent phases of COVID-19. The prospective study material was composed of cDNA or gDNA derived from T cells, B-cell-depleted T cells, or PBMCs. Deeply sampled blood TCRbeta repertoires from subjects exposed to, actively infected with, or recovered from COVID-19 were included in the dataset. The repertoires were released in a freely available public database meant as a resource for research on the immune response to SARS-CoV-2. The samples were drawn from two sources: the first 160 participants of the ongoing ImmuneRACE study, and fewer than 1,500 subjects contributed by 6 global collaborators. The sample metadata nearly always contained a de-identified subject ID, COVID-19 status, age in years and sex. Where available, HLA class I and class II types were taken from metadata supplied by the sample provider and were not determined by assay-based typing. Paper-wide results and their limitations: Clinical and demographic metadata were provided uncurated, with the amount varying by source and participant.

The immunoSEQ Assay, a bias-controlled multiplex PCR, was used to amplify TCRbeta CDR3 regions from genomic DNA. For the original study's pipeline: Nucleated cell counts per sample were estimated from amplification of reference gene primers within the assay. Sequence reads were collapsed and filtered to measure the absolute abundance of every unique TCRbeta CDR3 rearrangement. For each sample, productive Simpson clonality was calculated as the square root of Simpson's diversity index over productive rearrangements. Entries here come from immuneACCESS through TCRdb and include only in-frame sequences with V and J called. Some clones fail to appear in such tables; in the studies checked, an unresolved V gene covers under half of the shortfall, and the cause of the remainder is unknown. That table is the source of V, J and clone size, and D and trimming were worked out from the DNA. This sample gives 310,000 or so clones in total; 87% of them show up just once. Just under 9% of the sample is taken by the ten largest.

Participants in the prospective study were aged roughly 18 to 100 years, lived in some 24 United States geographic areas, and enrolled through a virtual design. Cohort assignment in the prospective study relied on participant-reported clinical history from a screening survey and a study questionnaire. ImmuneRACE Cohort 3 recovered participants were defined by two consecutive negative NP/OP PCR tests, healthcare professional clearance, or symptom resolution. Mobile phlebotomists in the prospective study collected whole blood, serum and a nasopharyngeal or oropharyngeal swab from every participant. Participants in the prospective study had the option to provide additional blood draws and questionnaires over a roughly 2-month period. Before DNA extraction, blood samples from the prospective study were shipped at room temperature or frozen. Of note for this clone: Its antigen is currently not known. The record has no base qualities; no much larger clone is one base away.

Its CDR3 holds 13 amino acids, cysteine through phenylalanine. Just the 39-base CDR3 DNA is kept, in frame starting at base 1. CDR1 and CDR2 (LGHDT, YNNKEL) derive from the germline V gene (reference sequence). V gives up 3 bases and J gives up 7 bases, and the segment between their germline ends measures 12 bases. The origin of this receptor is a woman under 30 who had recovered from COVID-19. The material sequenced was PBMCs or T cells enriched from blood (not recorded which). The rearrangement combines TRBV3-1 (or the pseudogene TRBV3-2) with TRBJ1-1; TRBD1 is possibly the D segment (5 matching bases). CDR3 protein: CASSQTASGEAFF. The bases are TGTGCCAGCAGCCAGACAGCCTCGGGTGAAGCTTTCTTT.